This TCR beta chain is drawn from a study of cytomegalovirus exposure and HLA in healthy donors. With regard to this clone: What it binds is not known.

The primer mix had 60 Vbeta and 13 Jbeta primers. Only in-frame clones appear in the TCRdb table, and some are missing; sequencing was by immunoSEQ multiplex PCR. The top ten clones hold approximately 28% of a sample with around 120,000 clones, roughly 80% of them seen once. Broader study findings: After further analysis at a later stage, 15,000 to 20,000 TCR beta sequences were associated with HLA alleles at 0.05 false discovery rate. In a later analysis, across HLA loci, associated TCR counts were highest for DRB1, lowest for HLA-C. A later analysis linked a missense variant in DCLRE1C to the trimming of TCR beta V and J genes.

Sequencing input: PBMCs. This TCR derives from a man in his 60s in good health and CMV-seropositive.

As DNA, the CDR3 is TGTGCCAGCTCACCAATACGGACAGGACAATACAATGAGCAGTTCTTC. Protein sequence: CASSPIRTGQYNEQFF. The chain joins TRBV18 to TRBJ2-1; 7 bases fit TRBD1. With V trimmed by 2 bases and J by 4 bases, 8 bases remained unmatched. Germline values: CDR1 KGHSH, CDR2 LQKENI. The CDR3 covers 16 residues. The whole variable domain, filled in from reference TRBV18 and TRBJ2-1, reads NAGVMQNPRHLVRRRGQEARLRCSPMKGHSHVYWYRQLPEEGLKFMVYLQKENIIDESGMPKERFSAEFPKEGPSILRIQQVVRGDSAAYFCASSPIRTGQYNEQFFGPGTRLTVL.